One T cell receptor (beta chain) is described in this entry. Antigen specificity is unknown. Treatment given: over 15 received Ad26.COV2.S at low or high dose, single or two shots; several received placebo; per-sample allocation not given. Collection of the samples took place on day 63 after the first injection of vaccine or placebo. Clones were read by immunoSEQ multiplex PCR, and TCRdb kept only the in-frame ones, dropping some. The sample records some 320,000 clones, approximately 86% being singletons. These data belong to a study of Ad26.COV2.S vaccination and SARS-CoV-2 variants. Study at large: Recipients of Ad26.COV2.S got it intramuscularly, once or twice 56 days apart.

V trimming: 4 bases; J trimming: 3 bases; junction bases outside the gene matches: 8. This CDR3 has 15 residues. Germline CDR1 reads SEHNR; CDR2 reads FQNEAQ (reference sequence). Whole-study findings and limits: Using TCR breadth and depth analyses may have led to underestimated total T cell responses.

V and J are TRBV7-9 and TRBJ2-7, with 8 bases matching TRBD1. The sample consisted of peripheral blood, taken in a trial of Ad26.COV2.S vaccine versus placebo. This sequence was found in a person between 18 and 59 years old who received the Ad26.COV2.S COVID-19 vaccine or a placebo. This CDR3 is CASSSRAGQGYEQYF. For the CDR3, the DNA is TGTGCCAGCAGCTCAAGGGCTGGACAGGGCTACGAGCAGTACTTC.